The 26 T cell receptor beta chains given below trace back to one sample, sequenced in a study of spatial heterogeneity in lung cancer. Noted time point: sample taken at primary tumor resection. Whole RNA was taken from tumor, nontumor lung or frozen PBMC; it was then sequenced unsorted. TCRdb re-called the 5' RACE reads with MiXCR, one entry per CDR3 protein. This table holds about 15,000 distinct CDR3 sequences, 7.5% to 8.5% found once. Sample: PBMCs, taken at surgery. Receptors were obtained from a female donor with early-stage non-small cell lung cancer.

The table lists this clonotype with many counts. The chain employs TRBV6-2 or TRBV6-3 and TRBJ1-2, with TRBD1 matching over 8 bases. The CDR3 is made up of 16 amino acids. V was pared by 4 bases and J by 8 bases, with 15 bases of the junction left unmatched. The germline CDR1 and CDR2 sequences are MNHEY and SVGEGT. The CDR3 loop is CASSLEDRADLSGYTF. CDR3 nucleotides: TGTGCCAGCAGTTTAGAGGACAGGGCCGATCTATCGGGCTACACCTTC.

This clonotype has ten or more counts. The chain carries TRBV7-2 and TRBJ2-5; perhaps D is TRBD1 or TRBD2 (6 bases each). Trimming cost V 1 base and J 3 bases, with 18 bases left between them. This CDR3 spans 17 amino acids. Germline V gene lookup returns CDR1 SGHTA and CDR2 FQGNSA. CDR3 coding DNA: TGTGCCAGCAGCTTAGGGGAAAGGTGGGGGGCCGAAGAGACCCAGTACTTC. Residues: CASSLGERWGAEETQYF.

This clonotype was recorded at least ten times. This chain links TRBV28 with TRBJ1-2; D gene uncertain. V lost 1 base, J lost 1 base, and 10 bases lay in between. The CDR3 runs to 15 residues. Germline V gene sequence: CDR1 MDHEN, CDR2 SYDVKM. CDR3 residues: CASSLSSARNYGYTF. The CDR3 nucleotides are TGTGCCAGCAGTTTATCCTCGGCCCGTAACTATGGCTACACCTTC.

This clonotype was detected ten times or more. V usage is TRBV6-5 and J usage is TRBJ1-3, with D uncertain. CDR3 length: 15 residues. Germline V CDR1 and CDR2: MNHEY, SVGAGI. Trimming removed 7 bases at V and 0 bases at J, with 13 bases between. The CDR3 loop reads CASTESWSSGNTIYF. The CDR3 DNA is TGTGCCAGCACCGAATCGTGGAGCTCTGGAAACACCATATATTTT.

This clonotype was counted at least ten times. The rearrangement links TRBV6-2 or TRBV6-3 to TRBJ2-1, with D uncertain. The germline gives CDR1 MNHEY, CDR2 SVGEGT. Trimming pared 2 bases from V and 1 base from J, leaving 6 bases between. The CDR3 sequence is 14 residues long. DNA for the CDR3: TGTGCCAGCAGTTACGTGGGATCCTACAATGAGCAGTTCTTC. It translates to CASSYVGSYNEQFF.

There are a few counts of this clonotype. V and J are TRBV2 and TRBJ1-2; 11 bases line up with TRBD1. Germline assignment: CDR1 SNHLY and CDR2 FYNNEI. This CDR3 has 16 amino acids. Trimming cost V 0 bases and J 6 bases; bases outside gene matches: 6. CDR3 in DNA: TGTGCCAGCAGTGAAGCGCTTCGGACAGGGGGCAATGGCTACACCTTC. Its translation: CASSEALRTGGNGYTF.

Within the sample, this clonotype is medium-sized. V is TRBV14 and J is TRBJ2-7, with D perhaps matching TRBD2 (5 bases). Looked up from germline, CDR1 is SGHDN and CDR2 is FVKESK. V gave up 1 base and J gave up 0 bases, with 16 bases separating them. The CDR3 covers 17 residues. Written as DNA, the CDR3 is TGTGCCAGCAGCCAAGTTTATTCACAGCGGAGCTCCTACGAGCAGTACTTC. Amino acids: CASSQVYSQRSSYEQYF.

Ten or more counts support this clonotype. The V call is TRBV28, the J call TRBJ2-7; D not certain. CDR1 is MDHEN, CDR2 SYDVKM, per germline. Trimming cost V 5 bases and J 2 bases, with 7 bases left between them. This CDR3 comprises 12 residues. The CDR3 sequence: CASSTTAYEQYF. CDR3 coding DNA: TGTGCCAGCAGTACAACAGCCTACGAGCAGTACTTC.

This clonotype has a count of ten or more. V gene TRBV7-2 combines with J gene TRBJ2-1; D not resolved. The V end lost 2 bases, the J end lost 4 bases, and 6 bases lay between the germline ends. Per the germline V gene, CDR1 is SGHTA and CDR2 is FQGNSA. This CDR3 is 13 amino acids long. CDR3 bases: TGTGCCAGCAGCTTACAGGCTTACAATGAGCAGTTCTTC. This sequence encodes CASSLQAYNEQFF.

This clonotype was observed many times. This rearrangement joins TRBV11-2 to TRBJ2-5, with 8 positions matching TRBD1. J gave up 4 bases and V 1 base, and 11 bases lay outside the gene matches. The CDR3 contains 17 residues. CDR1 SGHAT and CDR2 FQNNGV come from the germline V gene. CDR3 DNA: TGTGCCAGCAGCTTAGGTTTCGGACAGGGCGGCAGAGAGACCCAGTACTTC. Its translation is CASSLGFGQGGRETQYF.

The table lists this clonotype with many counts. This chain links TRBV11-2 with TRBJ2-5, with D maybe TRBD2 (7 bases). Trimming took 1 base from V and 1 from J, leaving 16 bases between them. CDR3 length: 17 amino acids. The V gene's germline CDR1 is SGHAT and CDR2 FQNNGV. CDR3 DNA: TGTGCCAGCAGCTTAGTAGGGAGGGAGGACAGCCAAGAGACCCAGTACTTC. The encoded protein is CASSLVGREDSQETQYF.

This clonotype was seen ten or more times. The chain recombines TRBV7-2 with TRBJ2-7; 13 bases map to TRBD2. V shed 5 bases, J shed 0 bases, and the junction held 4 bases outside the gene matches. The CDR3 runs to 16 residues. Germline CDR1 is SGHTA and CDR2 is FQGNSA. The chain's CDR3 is CASSDGLAGASYEQYF. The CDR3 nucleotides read TGTGCCAGCAGCGACGGACTAGCGGGGGCCTCCTACGAGCAGTACTTC.

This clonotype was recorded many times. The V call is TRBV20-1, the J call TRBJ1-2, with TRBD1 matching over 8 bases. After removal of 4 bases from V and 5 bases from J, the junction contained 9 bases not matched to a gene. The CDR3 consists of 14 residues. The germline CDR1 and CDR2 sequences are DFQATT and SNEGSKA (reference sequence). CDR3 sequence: CSATGDRGEYGYTF. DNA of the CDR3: TGCAGTGCTACGGGTGACAGGGGAGAGTATGGCTACACCTTC.

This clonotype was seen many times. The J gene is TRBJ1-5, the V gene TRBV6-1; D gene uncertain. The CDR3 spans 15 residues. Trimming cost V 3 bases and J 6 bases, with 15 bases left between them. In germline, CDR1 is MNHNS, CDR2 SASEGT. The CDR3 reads CASSEMNQSGQPQHF. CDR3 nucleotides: TGTGCCAGCAGTGAGATGAATCAGTCGGGTCAGCCCCAGCATTTT.

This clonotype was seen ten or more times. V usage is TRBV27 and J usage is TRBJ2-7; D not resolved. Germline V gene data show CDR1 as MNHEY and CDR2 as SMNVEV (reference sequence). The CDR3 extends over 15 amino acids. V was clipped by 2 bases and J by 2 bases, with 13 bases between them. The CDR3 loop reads CASSLEGIGTYEQYF. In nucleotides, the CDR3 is TGTGCCAGCAGTTTAGAAGGGATTGGGACCTACGAGCAGTACTTC.

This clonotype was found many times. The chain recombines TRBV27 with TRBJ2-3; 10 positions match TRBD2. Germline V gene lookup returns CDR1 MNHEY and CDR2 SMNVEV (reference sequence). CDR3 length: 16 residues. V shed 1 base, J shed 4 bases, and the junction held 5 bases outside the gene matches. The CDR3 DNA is TGTGCCAGCAGTTTATTACTAGCGGGAAGGGCAGATACGCAGTATTTT. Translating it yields CASSLLLAGRADTQYF.

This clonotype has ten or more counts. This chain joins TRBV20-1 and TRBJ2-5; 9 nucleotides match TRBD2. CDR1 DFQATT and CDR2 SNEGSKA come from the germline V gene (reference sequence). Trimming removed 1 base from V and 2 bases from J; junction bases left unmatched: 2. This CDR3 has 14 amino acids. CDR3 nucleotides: TGCAGTGCTAGAGTGCTAGCGGGACAAGAGACCCAGTACTTC. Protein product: CSARVLAGQETQYF.

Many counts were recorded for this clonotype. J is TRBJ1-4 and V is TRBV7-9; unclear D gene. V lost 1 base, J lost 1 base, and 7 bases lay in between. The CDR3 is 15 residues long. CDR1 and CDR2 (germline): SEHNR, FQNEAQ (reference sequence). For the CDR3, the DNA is TGTGCCAGCAGCTTAGTCCCCGGAACTAATGAAAAACTGTTTTTT. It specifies CASSLVPGTNEKLFF.

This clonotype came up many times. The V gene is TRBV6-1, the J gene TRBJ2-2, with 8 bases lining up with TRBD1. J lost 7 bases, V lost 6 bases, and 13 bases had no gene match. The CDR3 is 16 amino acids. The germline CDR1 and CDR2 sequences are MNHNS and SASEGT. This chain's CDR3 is CASRARTGNVGGELFF. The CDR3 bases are TGTGCCAGCAGAGCCCGGACAGGGAACGTCGGCGGGGAGCTGTTTTTT.

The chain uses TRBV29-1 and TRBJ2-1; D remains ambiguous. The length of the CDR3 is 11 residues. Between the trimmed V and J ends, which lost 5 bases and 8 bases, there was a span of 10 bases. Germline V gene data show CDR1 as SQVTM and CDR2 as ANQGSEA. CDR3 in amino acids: CSVYSHHEQFF. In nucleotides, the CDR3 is TGCAGCGTTTATTCCCATCATGAGCAGTTCTTC.

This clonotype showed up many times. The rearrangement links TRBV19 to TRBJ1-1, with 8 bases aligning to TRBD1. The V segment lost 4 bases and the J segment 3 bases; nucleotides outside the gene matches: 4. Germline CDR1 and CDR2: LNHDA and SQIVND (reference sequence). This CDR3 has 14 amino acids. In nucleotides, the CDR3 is TGTGCCAGTAGTAGGCAGGGGGCGTACACTGAAGCTTTCTTT. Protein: CASSRQGAYTEAFF.

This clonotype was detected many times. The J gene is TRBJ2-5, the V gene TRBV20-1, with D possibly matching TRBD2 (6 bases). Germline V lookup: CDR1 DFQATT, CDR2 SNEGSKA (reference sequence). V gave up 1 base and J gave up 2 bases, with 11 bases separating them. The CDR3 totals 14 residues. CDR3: CSARGRDSQETQYF. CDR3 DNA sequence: TGCAGTGCTAGAGGCCGGGACTCTCAAGAGACCCAGTACTTC.

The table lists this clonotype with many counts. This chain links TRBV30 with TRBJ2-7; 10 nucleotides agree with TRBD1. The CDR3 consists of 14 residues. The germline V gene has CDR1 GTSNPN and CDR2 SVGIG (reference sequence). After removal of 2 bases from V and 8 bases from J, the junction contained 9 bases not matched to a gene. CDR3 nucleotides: TGTGCCTGGAGTACCGGGACAGGGGAAATGAAGCAGTACTTC. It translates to CAWSTGTGEMKQYF.

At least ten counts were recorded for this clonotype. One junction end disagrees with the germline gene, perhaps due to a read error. Written as DNA, the CDR3 is TGTGCCAGCAGTTTGGGGCTAGCGGGAGGGCCCCGGAACTTC. This gives the protein CASSLGLAGGPRNF. V and J are TRBV12-3 or TRBV12-4 and TRBJ2-4, with TRBD2 matching 12 bases. The length of the CDR3 is 14 residues.

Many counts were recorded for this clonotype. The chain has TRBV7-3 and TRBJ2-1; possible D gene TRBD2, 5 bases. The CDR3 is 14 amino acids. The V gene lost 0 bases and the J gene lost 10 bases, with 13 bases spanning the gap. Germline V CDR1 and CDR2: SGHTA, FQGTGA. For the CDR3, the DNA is TGTGCCAGCAGCTTAACCGTTGCAAGCGGAGAGCAGTTCTTC. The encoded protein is CASSLTVASGEQFF.

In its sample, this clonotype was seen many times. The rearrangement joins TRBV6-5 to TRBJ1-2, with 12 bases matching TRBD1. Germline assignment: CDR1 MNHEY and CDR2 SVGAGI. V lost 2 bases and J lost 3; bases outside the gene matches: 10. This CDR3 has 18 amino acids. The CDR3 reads CASSYQSAGTGGHYGYTF. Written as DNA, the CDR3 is TGTGCCAGCAGTTACCAGTCGGCCGGGACAGGGGGCCACTATGGCTACACCTTC.